This T cell receptor (beta chain) was sequenced in a study of blood T cell repertoires in COVID-19. Study overall: Both acute and convalescent COVID-19 samples were obtained from the United States, Italy and Spain. Sample material is recorded as cDNA or gDNA derived from T cells, B-cell-depleted T cells, or PBMCs.

CDR3 length: 15 amino acids. Germline V lookup: CDR1 SSHAT, CDR2 FNYEAQ (reference sequence). The junction had 11 bases not matched to a gene; V was cut back by 5 bases and J by 7 bases. Data came from immunoSEQ multiplex PCR; TCRdb stores just in-frame clones and leaves some out. The table shows over 250,000 clones, with about 86% occurring only once. Those enrolled in Seattle joined during active infection and were followed longitudinally afterward. The genes are TRBV7-7 and TRBJ2-1, with TRBD1 identical over 7 bases. The TCR sequence derives from a woman in her 70s with COVID-19, enrolled during active disease. Specimen: peripheral blood. Written as DNA, the CDR3 is TGTGCCAGCAGCATTAAACAGGGGCCTTGGAATGAGCAGTTCTTC. Amino acid sequence: CASSIKQGPWNEQFF.